This entry describes one T cell receptor beta chain. The data originate from a study of blood T cell repertoires in COVID-19. This CDR3 comprises 15 residues. V lost 3 bases to trimming and J lost 8 bases, with 16 bases between them. Germline V lookup: CDR1 ENHRY, CDR2 SYGVKD. The method was immunoSEQ multiplex PCR; TCRdb's version includes in-frame clones alone and lacks a portion of them. There are more than 95,000 clones in the sample; roughly four fifths occur only once, and roughly 15% lies in the top ten. Sample: peripheral blood. This TCR came from a man younger than 45 with COVID-19, enrolled during active disease. V and J are TRBV10-3 and TRBJ1-4, with D maybe TRBD1 (6 bases). The CDR3 region has the DNA TGTGCCATCAGTGATTCTGGGACAACTGGAGAAAAACTGTTTTTT. Protein product: CAISDSGTTGEKLFF.